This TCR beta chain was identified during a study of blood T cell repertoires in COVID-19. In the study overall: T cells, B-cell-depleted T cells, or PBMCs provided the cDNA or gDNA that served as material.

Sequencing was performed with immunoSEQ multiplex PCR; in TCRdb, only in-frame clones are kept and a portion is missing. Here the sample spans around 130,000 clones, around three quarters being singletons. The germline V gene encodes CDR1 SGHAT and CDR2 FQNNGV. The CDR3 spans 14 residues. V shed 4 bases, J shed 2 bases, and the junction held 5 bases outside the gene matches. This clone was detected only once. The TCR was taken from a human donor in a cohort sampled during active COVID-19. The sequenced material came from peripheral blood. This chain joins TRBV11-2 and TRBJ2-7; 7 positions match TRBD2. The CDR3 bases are TGTGCCAGCAGCTCTGGACTAGAAACCTACGAGCAGTACTTC. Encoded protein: CASSSGLETYEQYF. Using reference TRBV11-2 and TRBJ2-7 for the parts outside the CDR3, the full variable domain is EAGVAQSPRYKIIEKRQSVAFWCNPISGHATLYWYQQILGQGPKLLIQFQNNGVVDDSQLPKDRFSAERLKGVDSTLKIQPAKLEDSAVYLCASSSGLETYEQYFGPGTRLTVT.